The 23 T cell receptor beta chains below all came from one sample that was sequenced in a study of molecular identifiers for immune sequencing clone quantification. TCRdb processed the PCR reads anew with MiXCR; each CDR3 protein has one entry. The data show about 330,000 distinct CDR3 sequences, roughly 23% seen once. The sample consisted of naive CD8+ T cells from blood, with Jurkat cell RNA spiked in. Indicated subset: FACS-sorted CD8+CD4-CCR7+CD45RA+ naive T cells. Receptors originate from a human donor in good health. Some libraries in this study had Jurkat cell RNA spiked in.

In regard to this clonotype: A clone one base away is much larger, so this may be a read error. This chain joins TRBV29-1 and TRBJ1-1; no clear D. This CDR3 is built from 10 residues. The V gene's germline CDR1 is SQVTM and CDR2 ANQGSEA. CDR3 coding DNA: TGCGGCGGAGGTCCCACTGAAGCTTTCTTT. This encodes CGGGPTEAFF.

J is TRBJ2-4 and V is TRBV19; D unresolved. V dropped 10 bases and J dropped 5 bases, with 18 bases sitting between them. CDR1 and CDR2 (germline): LNHDA, SQIVND (reference sequence). The CDR3 contains 14 residues. This chain's CDR3 is CANRAGPSQNIQYF. The CDR3 nucleotides read TGTGCCAATAGAGCCGGGCCGTCCCAAAACATTCAGTACTTC.

This clonotype came up once. This may be a read error: a much more frequent sequence differs by one nucleotide. The chain uses TRBV23-1 and TRBJ2-5; 7 bases fit TRBD1. TRBV23-1 is filed as an ORF, its function uncertain. There are 16 residues in the CDR3. The CDR3 coding sequence is TGCGCCAGCATCGTGCTGAGAAAGGACAGGCAAGGGACCCAGTACTTC. Its translation is CASIVLRKDRQGTQYF.

This clonotype came up many times. V is TRBV27 and J is TRBJ1-2, with D tentatively TRBD1 (5 bases). The CDR3 contains 14 residues. CDR1 and CDR2 from the germline V gene are MNHEY and SMNVEV (reference sequence). V gave up 3 bases and J gave up 2 bases, with 10 bases separating them. CDR3 loop: CASSFQQGNYGYTF. The CDR3 bases are TGTGCCAGCAGTTTCCAGCAGGGAAACTATGGCTACACCTTC.

A word on this clonotype: A much larger clone sits a single nucleotide away, making a read error possible. The rearrangement joins TRBV12-3 or TRBV12-4 to TRBJ2-5; D could derive from TRBD1 or TRBD2 (5 bases each). The ends were cut back, 6 bases at V and 5 bases at J, with 19 bases in the middle. The CDR3 extends over 15 amino acids. The CDR3 DNA reads as TGTGCCAGCAGCCGACCGGGACGGGGTATCGAGACCCAGTACTTC. Its translation is CASSRPGRGIETQYF.

This clonotype came up a few times. The chain recombines TRBV4-1 with TRBJ2-1, with D possibly matching TRBD1 (6 bases). This CDR3 contains 15 residues. In germline, CDR1 is MGHRA, CDR2 YSYEKL. The V end lost 6 bases, the J end lost 4 bases, and 16 bases lay between the germline ends. The CDR3 DNA reads TGCGCCAGCAGGGGGAAGCAGGGGCCATACAATGAGCAGTTCTTC. Its translation is CASRGKQGPYNEQFF.

Comments on this clonotype: At one end, the junction sequence differs from germline, possibly due to a read error. The rearrangement uses TRBV27 and TRBJ1-5; TRBD1 might be the D (6 bases). Germline CDR1 MNHEY, CDR2 SMNVEV (reference sequence). This CDR3 spans 16 amino acids. CDR3 region: CPSSTLVGGANQPQHF. CDR3 nucleotide sequence: TGTCCCAGCAGTACCCTCGTCGGGGGGGCAAATCAGCCCCAGCATTTT.

Concerning this clonotype: This may be a read error, as it is one base from a much larger clone. The chain combines TRBV7-9 with TRBJ2-6; 9 bases are shared with TRBD1. The germline V gene has CDR1 SEHNR and CDR2 FQNEAQ (reference sequence). The CDR3 is 17 residues long. The J segment lost 0 bases and the V segment lost 8 bases, leaving 8 bases of the junction unmatched. This CDR3 reads CASCSGQGFSGANVLTF. DNA of the CDR3: TGTGCCAGCTGCTCGGGACAGGGATTCTCTGGGGCCAACGTCCTGACTTTC. The full variable domain, in which reference TRBV7-9 and TRBJ2-6 provide the parts outside the CDR3, is DTGVSQNPRHKITKRGQNVTFRCDPISEHNRLYWYRQTLGQGPEFLTYFQNEAQLEKSRLLSDRFSAERPKGSFSTLEIQRTEQGDSAMYLCASCSGQGFSGANVLTFGAGSRLTVL.

This clonotype has a single count. One end of the junction fails to match germline, which may point to a read error. The V call is TRBV5-6, the J call TRBJ1-1, with a weak D call TRBD1 (5 bases). Germline CDR1 SGHDT, CDR2 YYEEEE. The CDR3 is 16 amino acids. The CDR3 here is CASSPPGAGLFTEALF. The CDR3 DNA is TGTGCCAGCAGCCCCCCCGGCGCAGGGCTTTTCACTGAAGCTTTATTT.

On this clonotype: Without the conserved terminal phenylalanine or tryptophan, this CDR3 likely stems from a read error. The V call is TRBV5-6, the J call TRBJ2-2; D uncertain. Germline V CDR1 and CDR2: SGHDT, YYEEEE. The CDR3 covers 13 residues. V shed 4 bases and J shed 6 bases, with 10 bases lying between them. This CDR3 reads CASSATVAGELFV. The DNA for the CDR3 is TGTGCCAGCAGCGCAACGGTAGCCGGGGAGCTGTTTGTT.

A note on this clonotype: Compared with germline, one end of the junction differs, possibly owing to a read error. V usage is TRBV27 and J usage is TRBJ2-1; D ambiguous. CDR3 length equals 12 residues. The germline V gene has CDR1 MNHEY and CDR2 SMNVEV (reference sequence). The CDR3 sequence is CVSSGIDNEQFF. The DNA for the CDR3 is TGTGTCAGCAGTGGGATAGACAATGAGCAGTTCTTC.

To note about this clonotype: The junction differs from germline at one of its ends, possibly a read error. This sequence joins TRBV5-3 and TRBJ1-1, with 9 bases matching TRBD1. Being an ORF, TRBV5-3 has a function that is uncertain. This CDR3 spans 17 amino acids. This CDR3 reads CASSWADRGERNTEAFF. CDR3 DNA: TGTGCCAGCAGCTGGGCGGACAGGGGAGAGCGGAACACTGAAGCTTTCTTT.

The gene calls are TRBV29-1 and TRBJ2-5, with D tentatively TRBD1 (6 bases). From germline, CDR1 is SQVTM and CDR2 ANQGSEA. The CDR3 covers 14 residues. Trimming removed 4 bases from V and 0 bases from J, with 12 bases in between. CDR3 nucleotides: TGCAGCGTTGGTCCGGACAGTTACCAAGAGACCCAGTACTTC. This translates into CSVGPDSYQETQYF.

This rearrangement joins TRBV10-3 to TRBJ1-5; D is uncertain. The germline V and J ends were trimmed by 10 bases and 7 bases, with 20 bases remaining between them. The CDR3 has 14 residues. Germline loops: CDR1 ENHRY, CDR2 SYGVKD. The DNA for the CDR3 is TGTGCCACCGCACCCGCAGGCTCAGGCCAGCCCCAGCATTTT. Its translation is CATAPAGSGQPQHF.

About this clonotype: A read error is possible here, since a much larger clone lies one base away. The conserved closing phenylalanine or tryptophan is absent in this CDR3, likely reflecting a read error. The chain couples TRBV20-1 to TRBJ1-3; D may be TRBD1 (6 bases). Trimming cost V 4 bases and J 2 bases, with 9 bases left between them. The CDR3 length is 13 residues. The germline V gene encodes CDR1 DFQATT and CDR2 SNEGSKA (reference sequence). CDR3 sequence: CSATQGPGNTIYY. DNA of the CDR3: TGCAGTGCTACACAGGGACCTGGAAACACCATATATTAT.

A word on this clonotype: Given a much more abundant clone one base away, this may be a read error. This rearrangement joins TRBV5-1 to TRBJ1-5; no clear D. Germline assignment: CDR1 SGHRS and CDR2 YFSETQ. The CDR3 is 12 residues long. The CDR3 coding sequence is TGCGCCAACAGCCCCCTTTGGCAGCCCCAGCATTTT. As protein: CANSPLWQPQHF.

This clonotype showed up just a few times. CDR3 in amino acids: CASGLLRGDEQFF. The DNA for the CDR3 is TGTGCTAGTGGTTTGTTACGGGGCGATGAGCAGTTCTTC. This chain uses TRBV12-5 with TRBJ2-1; D is tentatively TRBD1 or TRBD2 (5 bases each). The germline V gene has CDR1 LGHNT and CDR2 FRNRAP. V was trimmed by 2 bases and J by 8 bases, leaving 10 bases between them. The length of the CDR3 is 13 residues.

The J gene is TRBJ2-5, the V gene TRBV21-1; the table's D call TRBD1 went unverified against the DNA. TRBV21-1 is described as a pseudogene. CDR3 length: 14 residues. For the CDR3, the DNA is TGTGCCAGCAGCACCCGGGACGGGCAAGAGACCCAGTACTTC. This sequence encodes CASSTRDGQETQYF.

This clonotype was seen repeatedly, ten times or more. The chain is built from TRBV4-3 and TRBJ1-5, with a weak D call TRBD1 (5 bases). Trimming cost V 4 bases and J 3 bases, with 13 bases left between them. The V gene's germline CDR1 is LGHNA and CDR2 YSLEER. There are 15 residues in the CDR3. The DNA for the CDR3 is TGCGCCAGCAGCCCTGGGGCAGGATACAATCAGCCCCAGCATTTT. This sequence encodes CASSPGAGYNQPQHF.

On this clonotype: A much larger clone sits a single nucleotide away, making a read error possible. The chain recombines TRBV6-5 with TRBJ2-2; maybe TRBD2 (6 bases). The germline V and J ends were trimmed by 6 bases and 7 bases, with 15 bases remaining between them. The CDR3 consists of 14 residues. Germline CDR1 reads MNHEY; CDR2 reads SVGAGI. CDR3 bases: TGTGCCAGCAGACCGACTAGTCTGGACGGGGAGCTGTTTTTT. Protein: CASRPTSLDGELFF.

This clonotype was counted only a few times. V is TRBV19 and J is TRBJ2-2, with D uncertain. Per the germline V gene, CDR1 is LNHDA and CDR2 is SQIVND (reference sequence). V gave up 1 base and J gave up 5 bases, with 5 bases separating them. The CDR3 is 13 residues long. The CDR3 DNA reads TGTGCCAGTAGTATAGGACCTACCGGGGAGCTGTTTTTT. Its protein is CASSIGPTGELFF.

Of note for this clonotype: A junction end diverges from the germline sequence, so it may reflect a read error. CDR3 bases: TGTGCCAGCAGCAATTCTAATCGGGGGGCTGGCACTGAAGCTGTCTTT. Translation gives CASSNSNRGAGTEAVF. The chain employs TRBV7-9 and TRBJ1-1; D may be TRBD1 (6 bases). CDR1 and CDR2 (germline): SEHNR, FQNEAQ (reference sequence). This CDR3 region has 16 residues.

In this sample, this clonotype turned up a few times. The chain combines TRBV27 with TRBJ1-5; D is possibly TRBD1 (5 bases). The germline V gene encodes CDR1 MNHEY and CDR2 SMNVEV (reference sequence). The CDR3 has 12 residues. Trimming took off 5 bases at V and 7 bases at J, with 9 bases between the two ends. This CDR3 reads CASSLRGQPQHF. In DNA, the CDR3 is TGTGCCAGCAGTCTAAGGGGACAGCCCCAGCATTTT.